The entry that follows covers one T cell receptor (beta chain) sequence. Its target is unknown. At the DNA level, this CDR3 is encoded by other sequences in the same sample as well. CDR3 size: 15 residues. With 3 bases clipped from V and 2 bases from J, the junction kept 1 base outside the gene matches. Germline CDR1 and CDR2: LNHDA and SQIVND (reference sequence). The data stem from a study of shared clonotypes between healthy human individuals. General observations from the study: Even with large depth, rarefaction showed that sorted-subset sequencing was incomplete. Few donors restricted represented genetic and exposure-history diversity.

The DNA input per sorted-subset replicate PCR was about 190 ng, corresponding to around 28,000 T cell genomes. Here immunoSEQ multiplex PCR was the method, and the copy in TCRdb shows in-frame clones only, minus some. The sample lists some 700,000 clones, 90% seen once, with roughly 36% in the top ten. This chain uses TRBV19 with TRBJ2-1; 10 nucleotides align to TRBD2. The TCR sequence derives from a man aged 18 to 30 in good health. Some clones in this sample may be carry-over from other donors' samples. Material: memory CD8+ T cells from PBMCs. Described subset: CD45RO+ cells pooled with CCR7-negative TemRA cells. The CDR3 protein is CASSITSGTYNEQFF. In DNA, the CDR3 is TGTGCCAGTAGTATCACTAGCGGGACCTACAATGAGCAGTTCTTC. The complete variable domain, with remaining parts taken from reference TRBV19 and TRBJ2-1, reads DGGITQSPKYLFRKEGQNVTLSCEQNLNHDAMYWYRQDPGQGLRLIYYSQIVNDFQKGDIAEGYSVSREKKESFPLTVTSAQKNPTAFYLCASSITSGTYNEQFFGPGTRLTVL.